The 21 T cell receptor beta chains in this list originate from one sample, sequenced in a study of blood T cell repertoires in COVID-19. Libraries were prepared by immunoSEQ multiplex PCR; TCRdb keeps only in-frame clonotypes and omits some of them. In the table there are about 210,000 clones, around four fifths of which are singletons. The material sequenced was PBMCs or T cells enriched from blood (not recorded which). The receptors were sampled from a man aged 35 to 55 who had recovered from COVID-19.

The rearrangement joins TRBV5-1 to TRBJ2-3, with TRBD2 matching 14 bases. Germline CDR1 is SGHRS and CDR2 is YFSETQ. With V trimmed by 6 bases and J by 5 bases, 5 bases remained unmatched. The CDR3 sequence is 15 residues long. CDR3 bases: TGCGCCAGCAATTTCGGACTAGCGGGAGGAGATACGCAGTATTTT. Translating gives CASNFGLAGGDTQYF.

CDR3 coding DNA: TGTGCCAGCAGCTTGGCAGGACAGGGGTGGATTCAGCCCCAGCATTTT. Its translation is CASSLAGQGWIQPQHF. V usage is TRBV5-6 and J usage is TRBJ1-5; the match to TRBD1 covers 9 bases. The CDR3 extends over 16 amino acids. After removal of 0 bases from V and 6 bases from J, the junction contained 7 bases not matched to a gene. Looked up from germline, CDR1 is SGHDT and CDR2 is YYEEEE.

The rearrangement links TRBV21-1 to TRBJ1-1. TRBV21-1 counts as a pseudogene. The CDR3 sequence is 17 residues long. Written as DNA, the CDR3 is TGTGCCAGCAGCAAAGGATATCTGGGAGGGCAGAACACTGAAGCTTTCTTT. It encodes CASSKGYLGGQNTEAFF.

The chain combines TRBV18 with TRBJ1-5; 9 bases match TRBD1. Germline V gene lookup returns CDR1 KGHSH and CDR2 LQKENI. V trimming: 2 bases; J trimming: 9 bases; junction bases outside the gene matches: 5. The CDR3 is 14 residues long. CDR3 coding DNA: TGTGCCAGCTCACCAACAGGGGGCGAGGGGCCCCAGCATTTT. The encoded protein is CASSPTGGEGPQHF.

This clone was detected ten times or more. V gene TRBV14 combines with J gene TRBJ1-2; D is unclear. The CDR3 contains 13 residues. From germline, CDR1 is SGHDN and CDR2 FVKESK. V lost 4 bases to trimming and J lost 4 bases, with 10 bases between them. The CDR3 sequence: CASSPNSPYGYTF. For the CDR3, the DNA is TGTGCCAGCAGCCCAAATAGCCCCTATGGCTACACCTTC.

This sequence joins TRBV24-1 and TRBJ1-1; 8 bases are shared with TRBD1. The ends lost 5 bases at V and 1 base at J; junction bases unmatched: 2. The CDR3 runs 14 residues. Looked up from germline, CDR1 is KGHDR and CDR2 is SFDVKD. DNA for the CDR3: TGTGCCACCAGTGCAGGGGGCAGGAACACTGAAGCTTTCTTT. Protein: CATSAGGRNTEAFF.

This clone was seen a few times. This rearrangement joins TRBV10-3 to TRBJ1-2, with a tentative D call TRBD1 (5 bases). The CDR3 has 12 residues. Germline loops: CDR1 ENHRY, CDR2 SYGVKD. The germline V and J ends were trimmed by 2 bases and 7 bases, with 8 bases remaining between them. The CDR3 protein is CAISEQGTGYTF. CDR3 DNA sequence: TGTGCCATCAGTGAGCAGGGTACTGGCTACACCTTC.

CDR3 residues: CASSPRAGGASYEQYF. Here the CDR3 DNA reads TGCGCCAGCAGCCCCAGGGCAGGGGGCGCCTCCTACGAGCAGTACTTC. The rearrangement uses TRBV5-1 and TRBJ2-7, with 8 bases aligning to TRBD1. The CDR3 is made up of 16 amino acids. Unmatched junction bases numbered 9, after V lost 4 bases and J lost 0 bases. Germline loops: CDR1 SGHRS, CDR2 YFSETQ. The full variable domain, completed using reference TRBV5-1 and TRBJ2-7, is KAGVTQTPRYLIKTRGQQVTLSCSPISGHRSVSWYQQTPGQGLQFLFEYFSETQRNKGNFPGRFSGRQFSNSRSEMNVSTLELGDSALYLCASSPRAGGASYEQYFGPGTRLTVT.

The chain joins TRBV15 to TRBJ2-5, with TRBD1 matching over 7 bases. The J segment lost 9 bases and the V segment lost 0 bases, leaving 4 bases of the junction unmatched. CDR1 and CDR2 (germline): LNHNV, YYDKDF (reference sequence). CDR3 length: 13 residues. CDR3 sequence (DNA): TGTGCCACCAGCAGAGATCCGGGACAGCCCCAGTACTTC. This translates into CATSRDPGQPQYF.

The rearrangement links TRBV4-1 to TRBJ2-2, with D perhaps matching TRBD2 (6 bases). The CDR3 consists of 17 residues. CDR1 MGHRA and CDR2 YSYEKL come from the germline V gene. V lost 0 bases and J 2 bases, leaving 13 bases between the germline ends. CDR3 region: CASSQDSRDFNTGELFF. CDR3 nucleotides: TGCGCCAGCAGCCAAGACTCCCGGGACTTTAACACCGGGGAGCTGTTTTTT.

This CDR3 reads CASSYSAGGGADTQYF. CDR3 coding DNA: TGTGCCAGCAGTTACTCGGCGGGAGGAGGGGCAGATACGCAGTATTTT. This sequence joins TRBV6-2 or TRBV6-3 and TRBJ2-3, with 8 bases that match TRBD2. V was pared by 0 bases and J by 4 bases, with 6 bases of the junction left unmatched. The CDR3 totals 16 residues. CDR1 and CDR2 from the germline V gene are MNHEY and SVGEGT.

The CDR3 here is CASSLGQGDTEAFF. CDR3 nucleotide sequence: TGTGCCAGCAGCTTAGGTCAGGGTGACACTGAAGCTTTCTTT. This chain uses TRBV7-9 with TRBJ1-1; possibly TRBD1 for D (5 bases). V was pared by 1 base and J by 3 bases, with 9 bases between. The CDR3 runs 14 residues. The V gene's germline CDR1 is SEHNR and CDR2 FQNEAQ (reference sequence).

The J gene is TRBJ1-2, the V gene TRBV5-1; the D is unclear. Trimming pared 1 base from V and 0 bases from J, leaving 10 bases between. The germline V gene encodes CDR1 SGHRS and CDR2 YFSETQ. The CDR3 totals 15 residues. CDR3 region: CASSLFNRANYGYTF. As DNA, the CDR3 is TGCGCCAGCAGCTTGTTCAACAGAGCTAACTATGGCTACACCTTC.

The chain has TRBV7-9 and TRBJ1-1; a possible D gene is TRBD1 (6 bases). CDR1 is SEHNR, CDR2 FQNEAQ, per germline (reference sequence). Trimming removed 0 bases from V and 6 bases from J, with 23 bases in between. This CDR3 has 18 amino acids. The CDR3 here is CASSLALIRTIEGAEAFF. CDR3 nucleotides: TGTGCCAGCAGCTTAGCGCTTATAAGGACAATCGAGGGGGCTGAAGCTTTCTTT.

V usage is TRBV18 and J usage is TRBJ1-4; 8 nucleotides align to TRBD1. Germline CDR1 and CDR2: KGHSH and LQKENI. The CDR3 consists of 14 residues. V dropped 8 bases and J dropped 10; count of bases not matched to a gene: 12. The CDR3 protein is CASVEGQGIGKLFF. For the CDR3, the DNA is TGTGCCAGCGTTGAAGGACAGGGAATTGGAAAACTGTTTTTT.

The genes are TRBV30 and TRBJ2-5; 12 bases are a match to TRBD2. CDR3 length: 16 residues. V lost 3 bases, J lost 1 base, and 6 bases stayed unmatched. Germline V gene lookup returns CDR1 GTSNPN and CDR2 SVGIG (reference sequence). The CDR3 region is CAWSDWTSGVQETQYF. The CDR3 coding sequence is TGTGCCTGGAGCGACTGGACTAGCGGGGTCCAAGAGACCCAGTACTTC.

This rearrangement joins TRBV28 to TRBJ1-6, with 7 bases matching TRBD1. Germline CDR1 reads MDHEN; CDR2 reads SYDVKM. This CDR3 has 16 amino acids. V gave up 5 bases and J gave up 14 bases; unmatched junction bases: 18. The CDR3 spells CASSIIRARGWVTLHF. The CDR3 nucleotides are TGTGCCAGCAGTATAATCCGGGCCAGGGGGTGGGTGACCCTCCACTTT.

V usage is TRBV19 and J usage is TRBJ2-5, with TRBD1 identical over 7 bases. The V gene's germline CDR1 is LNHDA and CDR2 SQIVND (reference sequence). The V gene end was trimmed by 3 bases and the J gene end by 10 bases; junction bases not matched to a gene: 11. The CDR3 sequence is 14 residues long. The CDR3 DNA follows: TGTGCCAGTAGTATCACCGAGGGGGCAAGGGGCCAGTACTTC. It specifies CASSITEGARGQYF. Filled out from reference TRBV19 and TRBJ2-5, the complete variable domain reads DGGITQSPKYLFRKEGQNVTLSCEQNLNHDAMYWYRQDPGQGLRLIYYSQIVNDFQKGDIAEGYSVSREKKESFPLTVTSAQKNPTAFYLCASSITEGARGQYFGPGTRLLVL.

This clone came up a few times. The rearrangement joins TRBV6-2 or TRBV6-3 to TRBJ1-1; 11 bases agree with TRBD1. Germline assignment: CDR1 MNHEY and CDR2 SVGEGT. The CDR3 loop spans 15 amino acids. V shed 6 bases, J shed 5 bases, and the junction held 8 bases outside the gene matches. The CDR3 DNA is TGTGCCAGCAGCGATACCGGGACAGGGGGTACTGAAGCTTTCTTT. It encodes CASSDTGTGGTEAFF.

The rearrangement links TRBV7-9 to TRBJ2-2, with D possibly TRBD2 on 5 matching bases. CDR1 and CDR2 from the germline V gene are SEHNR and FQNEAQ (reference sequence). V was trimmed by 5 bases and J by 2 bases, leaving 9 bases between them. The CDR3 is 14 amino acids. This CDR3 reads CASSRGRNTGELFF. The CDR3 bases are TGTGCCAGCAGCCGTGGGAGAAACACCGGGGAGCTGTTTTTT.

The J gene is TRBJ2-3, the V gene TRBV15; 8 bases line up with TRBD1. V was clipped by 2 bases and J by 10 bases; unmatched bases: 5. Germline CDR1 reads LNHNV; CDR2 reads YYDKDF (reference sequence). CDR3 length: 13 amino acids. In DNA, the CDR3 is TGTGCCACCAGCAGAAAAGGGACAGGCCCGCAGTATTTT. Protein sequence: CATSRKGTGPQYF.